A selection of T cell receptor beta chains follows, all from one sample in a study of post-analysis software for immune sequencing data. TCRdb fed the PCR reads into MiXCR, producing one record per CDR3 protein. This sample carries 150,000 to 200,000 distinct CDR3 sequences, around 30% of them seen once, and the ten largest clones take approximately 1.6%. Sequencing was performed on blood. The receptors derive from a girl under 18 with multiple sclerosis. Both conserved end residues are part of each CDR3. Each record gives: J gene, V gene, D gene, clone size, CDR3 protein, CDR3 DNA. The D gene is left open where the match is weak. Size values are once, few and many counts, or a class for expanded clones, and some rows have none.

TRBJ2-1 TRBV7-2 NA few CASSLDWTRLLNEQFF TGTGCCAGCAGCTTAGACTGGACCAGACTGTTGAATGAGCAGTTCTTC
TRBJ1-5 TRBV6-5 NA NA CASSYSREGQPQHF TGTGCCAGCAGTTACTCAAGGGAAGGTCAGCCCCAGCATTTT
TRBJ2-1 TRBV2 NA NA CASRMTAGDNEQFF TGTGCCAGCAGAATGACGGCAGGGGACAATGAGCAGTTCTTC
TRBJ1-1 TRBV3-1 NA NA CASSRVGGNTEAFF TGTGCCAGCAGCCGAGTGGGGGGTAACACTGAAGCTTTCTTT
TRBJ2-5 TRBV28 TRBD2 NA CASSYGTSGSPETQYF TGTGCCAGCAGTTATGGGACTAGCGGGAGTCCGGAGACCCAGTACTTC
TRBJ2-7 TRBV27 NA few CASSLSGSSYNEQYF TGTGCCAGCAGTCTTAGCGGTAGCTCCTACAATGAGCAGTACTTC
TRBJ2-2 TRBV10-2 TRBD1 few CASGTGGPGELFF TGCGCCAGCGGGACAGGGGGCCCCGGGGAGCTGTTTTTT
TRBJ2-4 TRBV5-1 TRBD2 many CASGGERNIQYF TGCGCCAGCGGGGGGGAAAGAAACATTCAGTACTTC
TRBJ2-1 TRBV28 NA many CASSFPLYNEQFF TGTGCCAGCAGTTTCCCCCTATACAATGAGCAGTTCTTC
TRBJ2-1 TRBV10-3 TRBD2 NA CAISSGSFESYNEQFF TGTGCCATTAGCAGCGGGAGTTTTGAGTCCTACAATGAGCAGTTCTTC
TRBJ2-7 TRBV7-3 NA NA CASSKSARYEQYF TGTGCCAGCAGTAAGTCGGCCCGGTACGAGCAGTACTTC
TRBJ1-6 TRBV15 TRBD1 few CATSRRTGASSYNSPRHF TGTGCCACCAGCAGGAGGACAGGGGCGAGCTCCTATAATTCACCCCGCCACTTT
TRBJ2-7 TRBV7-2 TRBD2 many CASSFYTSGSYEQYF TGTGCCAGCAGCTTCTATACTAGCGGGTCGTACGAGCAGTACTTC
TRBJ1-6 TRBV10-2 NA few CASTDNSPLHF TGCGCCAGCACTGATAATTCACCCCTCCACTTT
TRBJ1-4 TRBV5-6 NA few CASSSEVINEKLFF TGTGCCAGCAGCTCTGAAGTAATTAATGAAAAACTGTTTTTT
TRBJ2-5 TRBV28 TRBD1 NA CASGPVTGGRETQYF TGTGCCAGCGGCCCCGTGACAGGGGGTAGGGAGACCCAGTACTTC
TRBJ1-2 TRBV5-1 TRBD1 NA CASMSSQGGGYTF TGCGCCAGCATGAGTTCCCAGGGGGGCGGCTACACCTTC
TRBJ1-6 TRBV4-1 NA few CASSQEAPASAYSPLHF TGCGCCAGCAGCCAAGAAGCCCCAGCCTCTGCTTATTCACCCCTCCACTTT
TRBJ1-5 TRBV28 TRBD1 few CASSGQAKPQHF TGTGCCAGCAGCGGACAGGCGAAGCCCCAGCATTTT
TRBJ1-2 TRBV20-1 NA many CSGALDGYTF TGCAGTGGGGCCCTAGATGGCTACACCTTC
TRBJ2-3 TRBV20-1 NA many CSARGYFQSTDTQYF TGCAGTGCTAGGGGATACTTTCAAAGCACAGATACGCAGTATTTT
TRBJ2-1 TRBV7-2 TRBD2 few CASSSPGLAVYEQFF TGTGCCAGCAGCTCACCGGGACTAGCGGTATATGAGCAGTTCTTC
TRBJ1-1 TRBV7-2 NA few CASSSWPRRAFF TGTGCCAGCAGCTCCTGGCCCCGACGGGCTTTCTTT
TRBJ2-1 TRBV6-5 TRBD2 many CASSYSAGGYNEQFF TGTGCCAGCAGTTACTCAGCGGGGGGGTACAATGAGCAGTTCTTC
TRBJ2-1 TRBV14 NA few CASSQDRQGGNEQFF TGTGCCAGCAGCCAAGATAGACAGGGAGGCAATGAGCAGTTCTTC
TRBJ1-1 TRBV27 TRBD1 NA CASSLLIGQGQTEAFF TGTGCCAGCAGTCTGCTTATAGGACAGGGTCAAACTGAAGCTTTCTTT
TRBJ2-1 TRBV25-1 NA NA CASSLMDLSYNEQFF TGTGCCAGTAGCCTAATGGACCTTAGCTACAATGAGCAGTTCTTC
TRBJ1-5 TRBV5-1 NA NA CASSEGAFNQPQHF TGCGCCAGCAGCGAAGGAGCCTTTAATCAGCCCCAGCATTTT
TRBJ2-2 TRBV7-3 NA NA CASSLNSPGLANTGELFF TGTGCCAGCAGCCTAAATTCGCCGGGACTGGCGAACACCGGGGAGCTGTTTTTT
TRBJ2-1 TRBV7-9 TRBD2 NA CASSGLAGGVNEQFF TGTGCCAGCAGCGGACTAGCGGGAGGGGTAAATGAGCAGTTCTTC
TRBJ1-2 TRBV19 TRBD1 few CASKGQGADGYTF TGTGCCAGTAAAGGGCAGGGGGCTGATGGCTACACCTTC
TRBJ1-5 TRBV5-1 NA NA CASSVGSSGNQPQHF TGCGCCAGCAGTGTGGGCTCTAGCGGGAATCAGCCCCAGCATTTT
TRBJ2-3 TRBV12-3/TRBV12-4 TRBD2 NA CASRVAGDTDTQYF TGTGCCAGCAGGGTAGCGGGAGACACAGATACGCAGTATTTT
TRBJ2-7 TRBV15 TRBD1 many CATGTRTGARDEQYF TGTGCCACCGGGACAAGAACAGGGGCTAGGGACGAGCAGTACTTC
TRBJ1-1 TRBV12-3/TRBV12-4 NA NA CASSPPDRLNTEAFF TGTGCCAGCAGTCCCCCGGACCGATTGAACACTGAAGCTTTCTTT
TRBJ1-2 TRBV12-3/TRBV12-4 NA NA CASSLVPGSDYGYTF TGTGCCAGCAGTTTAGTTCCGGGGTCGGACTATGGCTACACCTTC
TRBJ2-1 TRBV6-2/TRBV6-3 NA many CASRNLYNEQFF TGTGCCAGCAGAAACCTATACAATGAGCAGTTCTTC
TRBJ2-7 TRBV7-9 TRBD2 NA CASSLYPTSGYDYEQYF TGTGCCAGCAGCTTATATCCTACTAGCGGGTACGACTACGAGCAGTACTTC
TRBJ2-1 TRBV28 NA NA CASSLKGPPRGFF TGTGCCAGCAGTTTAAAAGGACCACCTCGGGGGTTCTTC
TRBJ2-7 TRBV5-1 TRBD1 many CASSLGAPGQGLSEQYF TGCGCCAGCAGCTTGGGCGCCCCGGGACAGGGGTTGAGCGAGCAGTACTTC
TRBJ2-7 TRBV4-1 NA few CASSQSSAPGLYNEQYF TGCGCCAGCAGCCAAAGTTCAGCTCCGGGCCTATACAATGAGCAGTACTTC
TRBJ1-2 TRBV5-1 NA many CASSLVNQGGSYGYTF TGCGCCAGCAGCTTGGTAAACCAGGGAGGATCGTATGGCTACACCTTC
TRBJ1-1 TRBV24-1 NA NA CATSESGTLNTEAFF TGTGCCACCAGTGAATCCGGGACACTGAACACTGAAGCTTTCTTT
TRBJ2-1 TRBV7-2 TRBD2 many CARDLHQREGWNEQFF TGTGCCAGGGACCTACATCAGCGGGAGGGCTGGAATGAGCAGTTCTTC
TRBJ1-1 TRBV5-1 NA few CASSLGSSNTEAFF TGCGCCAGCAGCTTGGGATCGTCGAACACTGAAGCTTTCTTT
TRBJ2-7 TRBV7-9 NA few CASSSGTLSYEQYF TGTGCCAGCAGCTCAGGGACCCTATCCTACGAGCAGTACTTC
TRBJ2-5 TRBV5-1 NA NA CASSLTFGGQETQYF TGCGCCAGCAGCTTGACGTTTGGTGGACAAGAGACCCAGTACTTC
TRBJ2-7 TRBV20-1 TRBD2 few CSARMTSGSYEQYF TGCAGTGCTAGAATGACTAGCGGGTCCTACGAGCAGTACTTC
TRBJ2-7 TRBV5-1 TRBD1 many CASSFRAPGQGLSEQYF TGCGCCAGCAGCTTCCGCGCACCGGGACAGGGCCTGTCCGAGCAGTACTTC
TRBJ2-5 TRBV6-5 TRBD2 many CASSLLAGGPQETQYF TGTGCCAGCAGCCTACTAGCGGGAGGACCTCAAGAGACCCAGTACTTC
TRBJ1-6 TRBV12-3/TRBV12-4 NA NA CASTYREGSSPHHF TGTGCCAGCACATACAGGGAAGGAAGTTCACCCCACCACTTT